This T cell receptor (beta chain) appears in the sequencing data of a study of PD-1 blockade in classical Hodgkin lymphoma. Study-level information: Nivolumab dosing for patients was 3 mg/kg, administered intravenously every 2 weeks.

Overall study findings and caveats: Complete responders entered with baseline diversity on par with newly diagnosed patients, the results showed. Newly diagnosed patients reportedly trailed healthy donors in baseline TCR diversity. Repertoires differed for reasons still undefined, possibly disease activity or prior therapy.

About this clone: Antigen: not known.

The germline V and J ends were trimmed by 3 bases and 5 bases, with 11 bases remaining between them. Germline V gene sequence: CDR1 SGHTS, CDR2 YDEGEE. The CDR3 totals 14 residues. Method: immunoSEQ multiplex PCR; TCRdb's copy keeps in-frame clones and lacks some. The sample records around 21,000 clones, about nine tenths being singletons. Time point indicated: cycle 4 day 1 (C4D1), after less than 7 weeks of nivolumab. Following autologous stem cell transplantation, relapse occurred in every patient, and exposure to brentuximab vedotin varied. Magnetic depletion of non-target cells from thawed PBMCs yielded purified CD8+ T cells.

The TCR was taken from a human donor with classical Hodgkin lymphoma. The chain carries TRBV5-8 and TRBJ2-2, with no clear D. The starting material was CD8+ T cells from blood, obtained before the fourth cycle of nivolumab. CDR3 sequence: CASSSYPQTGELFF. DNA of the CDR3: TGTGCCAGCAGCTCCTATCCCCAGACCGGGGAGCTGTTTTTT.